The rows below give T cell receptor beta chains drawn from one sample of a study of TIL therapy for anti-PD-1-resistant metastatic lung cancer. TCRdb keeps only in-frame clones here, not all; method: immunoSEQ multiplex PCR. The sample includes about 36,000 clones, about 73% seen only once; the top ten take about 6%. Sequencing used blood, obtained at baseline. The receptor set was obtained from a person between 25 and 79 years old with non-small cell lung cancer. Both conserved end residues are part of each CDR3. A D gene is named only where the DNA matches it firmly. Size is stated for part of the rows, as once, few or many counts, or as a class when the clone is expanded.

D | size | J | V | DNA | CDR3
- | few | TRBJ2-1 | TRBV9 | TGTGCCAGCAACCCAGGTGGGGGCTTCGAGAATGAGCAGTTCTTC | CASNPGGGFENEQFF
TRBD2 | - | TRBJ2-7 | TRBV6-5 | TGTGCCAGCAGTCCGAGACTAGCGGGAGAATACGAGCAGTACTTC | CASSPRLAGEYEQYF
TRBD1 | - | TRBJ2-2 | TRBV7-9 | TGTGCCAGCAGCCGCCCGGGACAGGGGTTTTCCGGGGAGCTGTTTTTT | CASSRPGQGFSGELFF
- | - | TRBJ2-1 | TRBV5-1 | TGCGCCAGCAGCTCTCCTAAGGGCAGGATTCCCTACAATGAGCAGTTCTTC | CASSSPKGRIPYNEQFF
- | few | TRBJ2-1 | TRBV18 | TGTGCCAGCTCACCTGGCAGAAACAATGAGCAGTTCTTC | CASSPGRNNEQFF
- | once | TRBJ1-1 | TRBV18 | TGTGCCAGCTCACTCCTTGATAGGAACACTGAAGCTTTCTTT | CASSLLDRNTEAFF
- | - | TRBJ1-3 | TRBV9 | TGTGCCAGCGGCTCGGAGTTATATTTT | CASGSELYF
TRBD2 | - | TRBJ2-1 | TRBV19 | TGTGCCAGTAGTTTAGCGGGGGCCTACAATGAGCAGTTCTTC | CASSLAGAYNEQFF
TRBD2 | - | TRBJ2-7 | TRBV5-4 | TGTGCCAGCAGCCACCCGGGACTAGCCGCGGGTCAGTACTTC | CASSHPGLAAGQYF
- | - | TRBJ1-4 | TRBV29-1 | TGCAGTGCCGGGGAAAGGGGTGAAAAACTGTTTTTT | CSAGERGEKLFF
- | - | TRBJ2-1 | TRBV9 | TGTGCCAGCAGCGTAGGCCCCGGATCAACAGGGCTAGATGAGCAGTTCTTC | CASSVGPGSTGLDEQFF
- | few | TRBJ1-5 | TRBV5-1 | TGCGCCAGCAGCAGGGACGGACTGGAGCCCCAGCATTTT | CASSRDGLEPQHF
TRBD1 | - | TRBJ1-5 | TRBV9 | TGTGCCAGCAGCGTAGCCCGGGACAGGGCGGCCCAGCCCCAGCATTTT | CASSVARDRAAQPQHF
- | once | TRBJ2-3 | TRBV6-5 | TGTGCCAGCAGTCCCCGACTAGTGGATTCAGATACGCAGTATTTT | CASSPRLVDSDTQYF
TRBD2 | - | TRBJ2-1 | TRBV27 | TGTGCCAGCAGTCAACATGGGGAGCGGGGAAGAAACAATGAGCAGTTCTTC | CASSQHGERGRNNEQFF
TRBD1 | few | TRBJ2-3 | TRBV6-4 | TGTGCCAGCAGTGACTCGATGGCCAGGGGGCCAGATACGCAGTATTTT | CASSDSMARGPDTQYF
- | - | TRBJ2-7 | TRBV7-6 | TGTGCCAGCAGCTTAGGGGTCTCCTACGAGCAGTACTTC | CASSLGVSYEQYF
TRBD2 | - | TRBJ2-1 | TRBV18 | TGTGCCAGCTCATCGAATGGACTAGCGGGAGGGTTCAATGAGCAGTTCTTC | CASSSNGLAGGFNEQFF
- | few | TRBJ2-1 | TRBV15 | TGTGCCACCAGCGCTGGGTTCGGTCAGTTCTTC | CATSAGFGQFF
TRBD1 | few | TRBJ2-2 | TRBV4-3 | TGCGCCAGCAACCCCGGGGCAGGGGGTAAGGTCGGGGAGCTGTTTTTT | CASNPGAGGKVGELFF
TRBD2 | - | TRBJ2-1 | TRBV4-3 | TGCGCCAGCAGCCAAGAGATTGAACTAGCGTACAATGAGCAGTTCTTC | CASSQEIELAYNEQFF
- | once | TRBJ2-4 | TRBV5-5 | TGTGCCAGCAGCTTGGAGGGGACTAAAAACATTCAGTACTTC | CASSLEGTKNIQYF
TRBD2 | - | TRBJ2-2 | TRBV9 | TGTGCCAGCAGCGTAGAGGCTAGCGGGAGATTCACCGGGGAGCTGTTTTTT | CASSVEASGRFTGELFF
TRBD1 | medium-sized | TRBJ2-1 | TRBV7-3 | TGTGCCAGCAGCCCAGGGACAGGGGGATACAATGAGCAGTTCTTC | CASSPGTGGYNEQFF
TRBD1 | - | TRBJ1-3 | TRBV7-2 | TGTGCCAGCAGCATAAGCAGTACGGGACAGGGAGGAAACACCATATATTTT | CASSISSTGQGGNTIYF
- | - | TRBJ2-3 | TRBV5-1 | TGCGCCAGCCAGAGCACAGATACGCAGTATTTT | CASQSTDTQYF
- | - | TRBJ2-1 | TRBV19 | TGTGCCAGTAGTATCGGGGACTCATACAATGAGCAGTTCTTC | CASSIGDSYNEQFF
- | - | TRBJ1-4 | TRBV6-5 | TGTGCCAGCAGTTACAGGGAAGGGGCGAGTGAAAAACTGTTTTTT | CASSYREGASEKLFF
TRBD2 | few | TRBJ2-1 | TRBV4-2 | TGTGCCAGCAGCCACATTAGCGGGAACCACAATGAGCAGTTCTTC | CASSHISGNHNEQFF
TRBD2 | once | TRBJ2-1 | TRBV6-5 | TGTGCCAGCAGTTTGGGCGGGAGGTGGGACAATGAGCAGTTCTTC | CASSLGGRWDNEQFF
- | - | TRBJ1-1 | TRBV28 | TGTGCCAGCAGCTTAGCGTTTGGGGACACTGAAGCTTTCTTT | CASSLAFGDTEAFF
TRBD1 | - | TRBJ2-1 | TRBV11-2 | TGTGCCAGCAGCTTAGTACGACAGGGCAGCAATGAGCAGTTCTTC | CASSLVRQGSNEQFF
TRBD2 | - | TRBJ2-2 | TRBV5-3 | TGTGCCAGAAGCCTTAAAGTAATAGCGGGAGGGTTAGACGGGGAGCTGTTTTTT | CARSLKVIAGGLDGELFF
- | - | TRBJ2-2 | TRBV7-8 | TGTGCCAGCAGCTCCCACTTGGGGGGAGCGAACACCGGGGAGCTGTTTTTT | CASSSHLGGANTGELFF
- | - | TRBJ1-2 | TRBV6-6 | TGTGCCAGCAGTTACTCGCTGGCAGGGAACTATGGCTACACCTTC | CASSYSLAGNYGYTF
- | - | TRBJ2-2 | TRBV18 | TGTGCCAGCTCGGGACGGCACACCGGGGAGCTGTTTTTT | CASSGRHTGELFF
TRBD1 | few | TRBJ1-2 | TRBV27 | TGTGCCAGCAGTTTGGGCCAGGGGGGAGATGGCTACACCTTC | CASSLGQGGDGYTF
TRBD1 | - | TRBJ2-7 | TRBV29-1 | TGCAGCGGTGGACAGGGGGGGGACTACGAGCAGTACTTC | CSGGQGGDYEQYF
TRBD2 | - | TRBJ2-1 | TRBV5-4 | TGTGCCAGCAGCTTAGGCGGGACTAGCTCCTACAATGAGCAGTTCTTC | CASSLGGTSSYNEQFF
- | - | TRBJ1-5 | TRBV5-1 | TGCGCCAGCAGCTTGGCCGGTGGGCTCTATCAGCCCCAGCATTTT | CASSLAGGLYQPQHF
TRBD1 | - | TRBJ1-1 | TRBV7-9 | TGTGCCAGCAGCTTAGCGGGACAGGGGGAGAACACTGAAGCTTTCTTT | CASSLAGQGENTEAFF
- | - | TRBJ1-6 | TRBV6-5 | TGTGCCAGCAGTTCCCTTTCCGCTCAGGAGTCACCCCTCCACTTT | CASSSLSAQESPLHF
- | - | TRBJ1-2 | TRBV6-5 | TGTGCCAGCAGTTACTCGTCAGGGATGGGCGGCTACACCTTC | CASSYSSGMGGYTF
- | - | TRBJ1-6 | TRBV15 | TGTGCCACCAGCAGAGATCAGCAACCCCTCCACTTT | CATSRDQQPLHF
- | - | TRBJ2-4 | TRBV19 | TGTGCCAGCCAACAGGGAGTGGCCAAAAACATTCAGTACTTC | CASQQGVAKNIQYF
TRBD1 | - | TRBJ1-3 | TRBV28 | TGTGCCAGCAGCCCAGGGGGATCAGGCTCTGGAAACACCATATATTTT | CASSPGGSGSGNTIYF
- | few | TRBJ1-2 | TRBV5-1 | TGCGCCAGCAGCGTAGGTCTTGGCTACACCTTC | CASSVGLGYTF
- | - | TRBJ1-3 | TRBV9 | TGTGCCAGCAGCGGACCCTACTCTGGAAACACCATATATTTT | CASSGPYSGNTIYF
- | once | TRBJ1-1 | TRBV21-1 | TGTGCCAGCAGCGCGAAACAGGTTGACACTGAAGCTTTCTTT | CASSAKQVDTEAFF
- | - | TRBJ2-1 | TRBV28 | TGTGCCAGCAGCCCGCCGAGGGATGGGGTATACAATGAGCAGTTCTTC | CASSPPRDGVYNEQFF
- | - | TRBJ2-7 | TRBV6-6 | TGTGCCAGCAGTTACCTCAACATGGAGCAGTACTTC | CASSYLNMEQYF
- | - | TRBJ1-2 | TRBV6-6 | TGTGCCAGCAGCCCCCCCGGCAGGGAAAACTATGGCTACACCTTC | CASSPPGRENYGYTF
TRBD2 | - | TRBJ2-1 | TRBV7-2 | TGTGCCAGCAGCCCCCCCGGGACTAGCGGGAACAATGAGCAGTTCTTC | CASSPPGTSGNNEQFF